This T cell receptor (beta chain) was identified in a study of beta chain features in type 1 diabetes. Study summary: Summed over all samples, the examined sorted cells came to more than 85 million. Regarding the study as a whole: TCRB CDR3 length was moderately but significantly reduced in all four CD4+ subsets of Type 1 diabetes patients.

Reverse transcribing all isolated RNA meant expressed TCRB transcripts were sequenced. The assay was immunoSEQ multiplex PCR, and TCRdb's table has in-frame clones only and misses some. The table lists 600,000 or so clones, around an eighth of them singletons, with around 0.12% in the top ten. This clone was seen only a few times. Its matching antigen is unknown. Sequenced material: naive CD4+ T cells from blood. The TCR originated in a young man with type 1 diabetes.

The CDR3 here is CASSLSQGGYEQYF. DNA of the CDR3: TGTGCCAGCAGCTTAAGCCAGGGGGGCTACGAGCAGTACTTC. The chain links TRBV7-9 to TRBJ2-7; TRBD1 might be the D (7 bases). The CDR3 runs to 14 residues. Trimming stripped 2 bases from V and 3 bases from J, with 11 bases between. Germline CDR1 SEHNR, CDR2 FQNEAQ (reference sequence).